This T cell receptor beta chain was recorded in a study of shared clonotypes between healthy human individuals. Study outcomes and limitations: Rarefaction curves obtained for sorted subsets showed sequencing incomplete despite large depth. Across subsets, estimated richness was generally greater for naive than for memory populations. Unshared clonotypes carried lower generation probabilities than those common to all four donors.

Trimming shortened V by 0 bases and J by 1 base, and 4 bases separated the two germline ends. Per germline, CDR1 SGHRS and CDR2 YFSETQ. This CDR3 comprises 14 residues. Profiling relied on immunoSEQ multiplex PCR, and the TCRdb table lists in-frame clones only, not all of them. The table lists roughly 2 million clones, under 97% of them singletons. A word on this clone: What it recognizes is unknown.

This clonotype was sampled from a man aged 18-30 years in good health. Sequenced: naive CD4+ T cells sorted from blood. As to subset: CD45RA+ positively selected. The V gene is TRBV5-1, the J gene TRBJ2-2; no clear D. CDR3 DNA: TGCGCCAGCAGCTTGGGAAAGAACACCGGGGAGCTGTTTTTT. This codes for CASSLGKNTGELFF.